The present TCR beta chain was sequenced within a study of monozygotic twins with inflammatory bowel disease. Germline loops: CDR1 SGHTA, CDR2 FQGNSA. The CDR3 loop spans 17 amino acids. Notes on this clonotype: Antigen specificity is unknown.

Researchers used 3500 ng of total RNA for each TCR library. cDNA encoding TCRalpha and TCRbeta underwent two nested PCRs of approximately 16 and 10 cycles, each of which was followed by bead purification. For each CDR3 protein, TCRdb gives one entry from its re-call of the 5' RACE reads, without DNA. This repertoire comprises around 400,000 distinct CDR3 sequences; its ten largest clones make up 2% to 3%. Study results and caveats: Whether twins were concordant or discordant made no difference to repertoire similarity, possibly from limited power.

The receptor was isolated from a human donor with ulcerative colitis or Crohn's disease, or a healthy co-twin of an affected twin (not recorded which). Sequencing was done on a sample of blood. The chain has TRBV7-2 and TRBJ2-2; the D call from TCRdb, TRBD2, cannot be confirmed without DNA. The CDR3 region is CASSPRPGLAGTGELFF.